The present TCR beta chain was sequenced within a study of cytomegalovirus exposure and HLA in healthy donors. To note about this clone: Antigen: not known.

Generated by immunoSEQ multiplex PCR, the TCRdb table keeps only in-frame clones and is missing some. The profile shows about 73,000 clones, around 90% of them singletons. General study results and limits: In vitro, three CMV-associated chains proved specific for CMV antigens. One later analysis, an examination of the 90 to 150 validation repertoires, found that first-cohort TCR clusters tended to co-occur in them.

V lost 3 bases to trimming and J lost 1 base, with 10 bases between them. The CDR3 consists of 15 residues. Germline V gives CDR1 SGHRS, CDR2 YFSETQ. The chain carries TRBV5-1 and TRBJ2-2; no clear D gene. The sequenced sample consisted of PBMCs. The TCR comes from a woman aged 18-29 years in good health and CMV-seropositive. The CDR3 bases are TGCGCCAGCAGCTCCCTAACAGAGAACACCGGGGAGCTGTTTTTT. Protein sequence: CASSSLTENTGELFF.